Shown below are 5 T cell receptor beta chains from a single sample sequenced in a study of OX40 agonist ivuxolimab in advanced cancers. Sequencing used immunoSEQ multiplex PCR; TCRdb keeps in-frame clones, though not all of them. The table shows about 70,000 clones, with roughly 88% occurring only once. Sample: CD4+ or CD8+ T cells sorted from blood, taken in a trial of the OX40 agonist ivuxolimab. The receptor set was obtained from an adult with an advanced solid tumor such as melanoma, head and neck, liver or kidney cancer.

This chain links TRBV5-1 with TRBJ2-3; D remains unclear. Germline-derived CDR1 and CDR2 are SGHRS and YFSETQ. The CDR3 is 13 residues long. Trimming removed 4 bases at V and 4 bases at J, with 10 bases between. The CDR3 sequence: CASSPEGSDTQYF. As DNA, the CDR3 is TGCGCCAGCAGCCCCGAAGGTTCAGATACGCAGTATTTT.

This sequence joins TRBV7-9 and TRBJ1-2, with D hard to call. The CDR3 has 14 residues. Trimming shortened V by 6 bases and J by 6 bases, and 17 bases separated the two germline ends. Germline V gene lookup returns CDR1 SEHNR and CDR2 FQNEAQ (reference sequence). CDR3 DNA: TGTGCCAGCAGTTTGGACCGGCTAGGAAATGGCTACACCTTC. Encoded protein: CASSLDRLGNGYTF.

This clone was counted only a few times. One end of the junction fails to match germline, which may point to a read error. The chain has TRBV7-7 and TRBJ1-6; tentative D call: TRBD1 (6 bases). The CDR3 covers 13 residues. Germline V gives CDR1 SSHAT, CDR2 FNYEAQ (reference sequence). The CDR3, as DNA: TGTGCTAGCAGCGTCAGCCTCGGACAGATCCTCCACTTT. It is translated as CASSVSLGQILHF. Full variable domain (outside the CDR3, taken from reference TRBV7-7 and TRBJ1-6): GAGVSQSPRYKVTKRGQDVTLRCDPISSHATLYWYQQALGQGPEFLTYFNYEAQPDKSGLPSDRFSAERPEGSISTLTIQRTEQRDSAMYRCASSVSLGQILHFGNGTRLTVT.

The CDR3 spells CASSGNEQYF. Written as DNA, the CDR3 is TGTGCCAGCAGCGGGAACGAGCAGTACTTC. The genes are TRBV14 and TRBJ2-7; no clear D. Germline V gene data show CDR1 as SGHDN and CDR2 as FVKESK. The CDR3 runs to 10 residues. Trimming took off 5 bases at V and 5 bases at J, with 4 bases between the two ends.

The chain links TRBV21-1 to TRBJ1-1. TRBV21-1 corresponds to a pseudogene. This CDR3 contains 12 residues. In nucleotides, the CDR3 is TGTGCCAGCAGCAAAGAGGTGAATAGTGCTTTCTTT. This translates into CASSKEVNSAFF.